Listed below are T cell receptor beta chains from one sample, sequenced in a study of T-cell memory formation after mild COVID-19. TCRdb reprocessed the 5' RACE reads via MiXCR and lists one record per CDR3 protein. Here the sample spans about 350,000 distinct CDR3 sequences, approximately 27% being singletons. The specimen sequenced was PBMCs or a T cell subset sorted from them (not recorded which). The origin of the receptors is an adult woman who had mild COVID-19 (a few samples of this study predate the infection). Cell type and time point are not known. Both conserved end residues are part of each CDR3. The order of the fields is D gene, V gene, J gene, clone size, CDR3 DNA, CDR3 protein. The D gene is left open where the match is weak. Where a row states a size, it is once, few, many or the class of an expanded clone; other rows omit it.

-	TRBV11-2	TRBJ2-3	few	TGTGCCAGCAGCACAGCCATCACAGATACGCAGTATTTT	CASSTAITDTQYF
-	TRBV12-3/TRBV12-4	TRBJ2-1	-	TGTGCCAGCAGTAGGGGTGGGCGTGAGCAGTTCTTC	CASSRGGREQFF
-	TRBV12-3/TRBV12-4	TRBJ2-6	many	TGTGCCAGCACCCTAACGGAGTCTGGGGCCAACGTCCTGACTTTC	CASTLTESGANVLTF
-	TRBV7-2	TRBJ2-1	few	TGTGCCAGCAGCTTCGGCGGGGTATACAATGAGCAGTTCTTC	CASSFGGVYNEQFF
-	TRBV7-9	TRBJ2-2	-	TGTGCCAGCAGCACTTGGGAGACCGGGGAGCTGTTTTTT	CASSTWETGELFF
-	TRBV6-5	TRBJ1-6	-	TGTGCCAGCAGCCAGGACAGCAGCACCCTCCACTTT	CASSQDSSTLHF
-	TRBV11-2	TRBJ2-1	few	TGTGCCAGCAGCTTTCGGGGCAATGAGCAGTTCTTC	CASSFRGNEQFF
-	TRBV7-9	TRBJ1-6	-	TGTGCCAGCAGCTTAGACGGGACGGGGTCGTTAAAGCTCCACTTT	CASSLDGTGSLKLHF
-	TRBV4-2	TRBJ2-1	-	TGTGCCAGCAGCCAAGATCAGGAGAGCTCCTACAATGAGCAGTTCTTC	CASSQDQESSYNEQFF
-	TRBV4-1	TRBJ2-7	-	TGCGCCAGCAGCCAAGATCAACAGACAGCAATTGGGCAGTACTTC	CASSQDQQTAIGQYF
-	TRBV7-9	TRBJ1-2	many	TGTGCCAGCAGCAGCTTCAAGGGCTACACCTTC	CASSSFKGYTF
-	TRBV9	TRBJ2-1	-	TGTGCCAGCAGCAACCCTCCCGGCAATGAGCAGTTCTTC	CASSNPPGNEQFF
-	TRBV20-1	TRBJ2-3	-	TGCAGTGCTAGAGATCTTGAGGGCGGGGACCGCACAGATACGCAGTATTTT	CSARDLEGGDRTDTQYF
-	TRBV7-9	TRBJ2-2	once	TGTGCCAGCAGCTTACCCGACAGGCGCCTTGTGAACACCGGGGAGCTGTTTTTT	CASSLPDRRLVNTGELFF
-	TRBV15	TRBJ1-5	-	TGTGCCACCAGCAGAGTTAGCAATCAGCCCCAGCATTTT	CATSRVSNQPQHF
-	TRBV4-2	TRBJ1-1	-	TGTGCCAGCAGCCAACCCGCAATGAACACTGAAGCTTTCTTT	CASSQPAMNTEAFF
-	TRBV20-1	TRBJ2-1	-	TGCAGTGCTCGACGCACACCTAGGGGCAATGAGCAGTTCTTC	CSARRTPRGNEQFF
-	TRBV28	TRBJ2-5	few	TGTGCCAGCAGTTTATTACAGGGAGGAGGTTCCCAGTACTTC	CASSLLQGGGSQYF
-	TRBV20-1	TRBJ2-5	few	TGCAGTGCTAGTGCCGGGGGTCAAGAGACCCAGTACTTC	CSASAGGQETQYF
TRBD2	TRBV5-6	TRBJ2-3	-	TGTGCCAGCGGTAGCGGGAGGACAGATACGCAGTATTTT	CASGSGRTDTQYF
-	TRBV6-4	TRBJ2-2	-	TGTGCCAGCAGTGGACAGGAGAACACCGGGGAGCTGTTTTTT	CASSGQENTGELFF
-	TRBV7-2	TRBJ1-1	-	TGTGCCAGCAGCTTAGACGTCGGCGGGCGCGGCACTGAAGCTTTCTTT	CASSLDVGGRGTEAFF
-	TRBV3-1	TRBJ2-7	-	TGTGCCAGCAGGGCCGGGATCAGCTCCTACGAGCAGTACTTC	CASRAGISSYEQYF
TRBD1	TRBV5-1	TRBJ2-7	-	TGCGCCAGCAGCTTGGCCCCCGCGACAGGGAGCTCCTACGAGCAGTACTTC	CASSLAPATGSSYEQYF
-	TRBV6-5	TRBJ1-1	few	TGTGCCAGCAGTTACGGGGCCCTGAACACTGAAGCTTTCTTT	CASSYGALNTEAFF
-	TRBV3-1	TRBJ2-7	few	TGTGCCAGCAGCCAAGGCTGGGCCTACGAGCAGTACTTC	CASSQGWAYEQYF
-	TRBV12-3/TRBV12-4	TRBJ2-5	-	TGTGCCAGCAGTTTAGAGGGCCAAGAGACCCAGTACTTC	CASSLEGQETQYF